A selection of T cell receptor beta chains follows, all from one sample in a study of cytomegalovirus exposure and HLA in healthy donors. Clones were sequenced by immunoSEQ multiplex PCR, and TCRdb holds only the in-frame ones, with some missing. The table has about 150,000 clones, approximately 80% seen once. The specimen sequenced was PBMCs. Receptors originate from a man younger than 40 in good health and CMV-seronegative. CDR3s include the opening cysteine and the closing phenylalanine or tryptophan. Fields, in order: J gene, V gene, CDR3 protein.

J: TRBJ2-7; V: TRBV7-9; CDR3: CASSLGGGRGYEQYF
J: TRBJ1-1; V: TRBV27; CDR3: CASSFRSGGTEAFF
J: TRBJ2-6; V: TRBV2; CDR3: CASSEKGAGANVLTF
J: TRBJ2-1; V: TRBV2; CDR3: CASSAIDSGIYNEQFF
J: TRBJ2-2; V: TRBV5-6; CDR3: CASSFKGQPTGELFF
J: TRBJ2-5; V: TRBV27; CDR3: CASSSYGGIAQETQYF
J: TRBJ2-7; V: TRBV6-5; CDR3: CASRPREHYEQYF
J: TRBJ2-7; V: TRBV7-9; CDR3: CASSFDWEEQYF
J: TRBJ1-1; V: TRBV18; CDR3: CASSPPSRGGTEAFF
J: TRBJ2-2; V: TRBV28; CDR3: CASSSVMGLAGDTGELFF